The 24 T cell receptor beta chains below come from one sample, sequenced in a study of OX40 agonist ivuxolimab in advanced cancers. Sequenced by immunoSEQ multiplex PCR; TCRdb stores in-frame clones only, minus some. The table lists 50,000 or so clones, over 70% of them singletons, with around 11% in the top ten. The sample in question was CD4+ or CD8+ T cells sorted from blood, obtained in a trial of the OX40 agonist ivuxolimab. The receptors come from an adult with an advanced solid tumor such as melanoma, head and neck, liver or kidney cancer.

The chain recombines TRBV5-4 with TRBJ2-1; a possible D gene is TRBD2 (5 bases). CDR3 length equals 15 residues. Germline V gene sequence: CDR1 SGHNT, CDR2 YYREEE (reference sequence). V was cut by 4 bases and J by 15 bases, with 26 bases left in between. The CDR3 reads CASSGDGGPMKRPFF. The DNA for the CDR3 is TGTGCCAGCAGCGGCGACGGCGGGCCAATGAAAAGGCCGTTCTTC.

The V gene is TRBV18, the J gene TRBJ1-4; D is uncertain. Germline V gene sequence: CDR1 KGHSH, CDR2 LQKENI. V gave up 5 bases and J gave up 6 bases, with 13 bases separating them. CDR3 length equals 14 residues. DNA for the CDR3: TGTGCCAGCTCAAATGTGTACGGAGATGAAAAACTGTTTTTT. Encoded protein: CASSNVYGDEKLFF. Variable domain in full (rest from reference TRBV18 and TRBJ1-4): NAGVMQNPRHLVRRRGQEARLRCSPMKGHSHVYWYRQLPEEGLKFMVYLQKENIIDESGMPKERFSAEFPKEGPSILRIQQVVRGDSAAYFCASSNVYGDEKLFFGSGTQLSVL.

The chain links TRBV21-1 to TRBJ2-5; TRBD1 is the table's D call, not checked against the DNA. TRBV21-1 is labeled a pseudogene. CDR3 length: 17 residues. CDR3 DNA sequence: TGTGCCAGCAGCAGCGGCCTGGGGCAGGAAACTCTCTATGACCAGTACTTC. This translates into CASSSGLGQETLYDQYF.

This rearrangement joins TRBV6-5 to TRBJ1-1, with D tentatively TRBD1 (6 bases). CDR1 is MNHEY and CDR2 is SVGAGI in the germline V gene. Trimming stripped 6 bases from V and 3 bases from J, with 17 bases between. CDR3 size: 15 residues. CDR3 amino acids: CASSRAGVVDTEAFF. The CDR3 DNA sequence: TGTGCCAGCAGCCGCGCAGGGGTGGTTGACACTGAAGCTTTCTTT.

The chain links TRBV30 to TRBJ2-1, with 8 bases that match TRBD2. V lost 4 bases to trimming and J lost 6 bases; unmatched junction nucleotides: 11. Germline loops: CDR1 GTSNPN, CDR2 SVGIG (reference sequence). The CDR3 has 15 residues. The CDR3 coding sequence is TGTGCCTGGAATTTCGGGGGGGGAGGACCCAATGAGCAGTTCTTC. Translating gives CAWNFGGGGPNEQFF.

The rearrangement uses TRBV7-2 and TRBJ2-5; no definite D call. V shed 5 bases and J shed 2 bases, with 15 bases lying between them. The CDR3 is 15 residues long. Germline V CDR1 and CDR2: SGHTA, FQGNSA. CDR3 sequence reads: CASSQLWPSQETQYF. The CDR3 DNA follows: TGTGCCAGCAGCCAATTGTGGCCTTCGCAAGAGACCCAGTACTTC.

The chain combines TRBV5-5 with TRBJ1-5; the D gene is possibly TRBD1 (6 bases). The germline V gene encodes CDR1 SGHKS and CDR2 YYEKEE (reference sequence). The CDR3 contains 16 residues. Deletions cut 4 bases from V and 1 base from J, with 15 bases between. CDR3 DNA sequence: TGTGCCAGCAGCACCCAGACAGGACTAAGCAATCAGCCCCAGCATTTT. Amino acids: CASSTQTGLSNQPQHF.

The chain combines TRBV28 with TRBJ1-2; D is undetermined. With 6 bases removed from V and 7 bases from J, the gap between germline ends came to 12 bases. CDR1 MDHEN and CDR2 SYDVKM come from the germline V gene. This CDR3 is built from 12 residues. The CDR3 here is CASRVERGGYTF. The CDR3, as DNA: TGTGCCAGCAGAGTTGAAAGAGGTGGCTACACCTTC.

This chain uses TRBV19 with TRBJ2-6, with D tentatively TRBD1 or TRBD2 (5 bases each). The germline V gene encodes CDR1 LNHDA and CDR2 SQIVND (reference sequence). The CDR3 has 21 residues. The germline V and J ends were trimmed by 0 bases and 0 bases, with 21 bases remaining between them. CDR3 residues: CASSIDRQGRPTLSGANVLTF. As DNA, the CDR3 is TGTGCCAGTAGTATAGATCGGCAGGGACGCCCAACTCTCTCTGGGGCCAACGTCCTGACTTTC.

This rearrangement joins TRBV2 to TRBJ2-1; D is perhaps TRBD2 (5 bases). There are 13 residues in the CDR3. The germline CDR1 and CDR2 sequences are SNHLY and FYNNEI. The V gene lost 8 bases and the J gene lost 4 bases, with 12 bases spanning the gap. The CDR3 spells CASSGVGYNEQFF. CDR3 in DNA: TGTGCCAGCTCCGGGGTGGGTTACAATGAGCAGTTCTTC.

V is TRBV4-1 and J is TRBJ2-3, with D maybe TRBD1 (6 bases). The CDR3 sequence is 14 residues long. V was clipped by 3 bases and J by 0 bases, with 7 bases between them. Germline CDR1 and CDR2: MGHRA and YSYEKL. For the CDR3, the DNA is TGCGCCAGCAGCCAGGGACAAAGCACAGATACGCAGTATTTT. Translated, it gives CASSQGQSTDTQYF.

This clone occurred once. The chain joins TRBV19 to TRBJ2-5, with 9 bases that match TRBD2. Germline V gene lookup returns CDR1 LNHDA and CDR2 SQIVND (reference sequence). Losses at the gene ends were 5 bases for V and 5 bases for J; bases not matched to a gene: 6. This CDR3 has 14 amino acids. CDR3 nucleotides: TGTGCCAGTAGTCCTCGGACTAGCGACGAGACCCAGTACTTC. Protein: CASSPRTSDETQYF.

The rearrangement uses TRBV18 and TRBJ2-7, with a tentative D call TRBD1 (6 bases). Germline CDR1 and CDR2: KGHSH and LQKENI. Trimming pared 5 bases from V and 0 bases from J, leaving 14 bases between. The CDR3 length is 15 residues. CDR3 DNA: TGTGCCAGCTCATCAGGGGAAGGGAGCTCCTACGAGCAGTACTTC. It is translated as CASSSGEGSSYEQYF.

This chain links TRBV5-1 with TRBJ2-7; D is perhaps TRBD2 (6 bases). The V end was cut by 0 bases, the J end by 3 bases, with 10 bases between. Germline CDR1 reads SGHRS; CDR2 reads YFSETQ. The CDR3 length is 14 residues. CDR3 DNA: TGCGCCAGCAGCTTGGCCCAGGGACTCTACGAGCAGTACTTC. This gives the protein CASSLAQGLYEQYF.

This rearrangement joins TRBV5-4 to TRBJ2-1, with 9 bases that match TRBD2. With 5 bases clipped from V and 7 bases from J, the junction kept 16 bases outside the gene matches. The CDR3 spans 17 residues. CDR1 is SGHNT, CDR2 YYREEE, per germline (reference sequence). The CDR3 DNA follows: TGTGCCAGCAGTCCCGCTGAGCGCGGGGGGGCCGGAAATGAGCAGTTCTTC. Protein sequence: CASSPAERGGAGNEQFF.

This chain joins TRBV28 and TRBJ1-1; 8 bases align to TRBD1. V gave up 3 bases and J gave up 4 bases; unmatched junction bases: 7. This CDR3 comprises 15 residues. Germline V gives CDR1 MDHEN, CDR2 SYDVKM. CDR3 nucleotides: TGTGCCAGCAGTTTCACGGACAGGGAGGGCACTGAAGCTTTCTTT. Translating gives CASSFTDREGTEAFF.

This chain uses TRBV5-1 with TRBJ2-1; D not resolved. Germline CDR1 is SGHRS and CDR2 is YFSETQ. The V and J ends lost 1 base and 12 bases respectively, with 17 bases between them. This CDR3 region has 14 residues. The CDR3 is CASSLSAHVGSQFF. As DNA, the CDR3 is TGCGCCAGCAGCTTGTCTGCGCATGTCGGGTCGCAGTTCTTC.

The chain employs TRBV28 and TRBJ1-3, with TRBD1 identical over 8 bases. Unmatched junction bases numbered 2, after V lost 3 bases and J lost 1 base. The CDR3 extends over 15 amino acids. CDR1 is MDHEN and CDR2 is SYDVKM in the germline V gene. The CDR3 sequence is CASSLTGVSGNTIYF. DNA of the CDR3: TGTGCCAGCAGTTTGACAGGGGTATCTGGAAACACCATATATTTT.

The chain links TRBV18 to TRBJ2-7, with D possibly matching TRBD2 (6 bases). CDR3 length: 14 amino acids. The V end was cut by 3 bases, the J end by 0 bases, with 9 bases between. In germline, CDR1 is KGHSH, CDR2 LQKENI. CDR3 DNA: TGTGCCAGCTCACCGGCGGGGAGCTCCTACGAGCAGTACTTC. This gives the protein CASSPAGSSYEQYF.

The chain combines TRBV6-6 with TRBJ1-2; tentative D call: TRBD1 (5 bases). CDR3 length: 13 amino acids. V was shortened by 8 bases and J by 6 bases, with 16 bases between the two germline ends. CDR1 is MNHNY and CDR2 is SVGAGI in the germline V gene (reference sequence). In DNA form, the CDR3 reads TGTGCCAGCCAGCAAGGGGATTCGCATGGCTACACCTTC. Its protein product is CASQQGDSHGYTF.

CDR3 residues: CASSPGRGSQETQYF. The CDR3 nucleotides are TGTGCCAGCAGCCCGGGAAGGGGAAGTCAAGAGACCCAGTACTTC. V and J are TRBV7-3 and TRBJ2-5; D could derive from TRBD1 or TRBD2 (5 bases each). The CDR3 covers 15 residues. V gave up 5 bases and J gave up 2 bases, with 15 bases separating them. Germline V CDR1 and CDR2: SGHTA, FQGTGA.

V is TRBV7-2 and J is TRBJ2-5, with TRBD1 matching 9 bases. Per germline, CDR1 SGHTA and CDR2 FQGNSA. Trimming at V came to 1 base and at J to 0 bases, leaving 3 bases not matched to a gene. The CDR3 is made up of 16 amino acids. The CDR3 region has the DNA TGTGCCAGCAGCTTAGGGGGGACAGGGTACCAAGAGACCCAGTACTTC. Its protein is CASSLGGTGYQETQYF.

The chain employs TRBV7-6 and TRBJ1-3, with D maybe TRBD1 (6 bases). Trimming cost V 4 bases and J 2 bases, with 9 bases left between them. The CDR3 contains 14 residues. Germline CDR1 is SGHVS and CDR2 is FNYEAQ. CDR3 sequence reads: CASSSQGAGNTIYF. As DNA, the CDR3 is TGTGCCAGCAGCTCACAGGGAGCTGGAAACACCATATATTTT.

CDR3 amino acids: CASSPNPGEETQYF. DNA of the CDR3: TGTGCCAGCTCACCGAACCCAGGGGAAGAGACCCAGTACTTC. The chain uses TRBV18 and TRBJ2-5; the D gene is possibly TRBD1 (6 bases). The V gene's germline CDR1 is KGHSH and CDR2 LQKENI. V was clipped by 3 bases and J by 3 bases, with 11 bases between them. The CDR3 consists of 14 residues.